This is a list of T cell receptor beta chains from one sample in a study of blood T cell dynamics during melanoma immunotherapy. The protocol was immunoSEQ multiplex PCR, while the TCRdb copy is restricted to in-frame clones and leaves out a portion. The top ten clones hold about 14% of a sample with roughly 7,400 clones, 81% of them seen once. Sequencing used blood, obtained from a patient treated with checkpoint blockade. All receptors derive from a human donor with melanoma. Each CDR3 is given with its conserved first and last residue. A D gene is named only where the DNA matches it firmly. A clone size is listed for some rows: how often the clone was seen (once, few, many), or a class if it is expanded.

d_call | cdr3_length | j_call | v_call | clone_size | cdr3_aa | cdr3_nt
NA | 15 | TRBJ1-2 | TRBV10-2 | NA | CASSDSGAGAYGYTF | TGCGCCAGCAGTGACTCAGGGGCAGGGGCATATGGCTACACCTTC
NA | 16 | TRBJ2-1 | TRBV5-4 | NA | CASNSRGRGAYNEQFF | TGTGCCAGCAATTCGAGGGGGCGGGGAGCCTACAATGAGCAGTTCTTC
TRBD2 | 16 | TRBJ2-1 | TRBV7-9 | once | CASSLSAGGPGNEQFF | TGTGCCAGCAGCTTATCGGCGGGGGGGCCAGGCAATGAGCAGTTCTTC
TRBD2 | 18 | TRBJ2-1 | TRBV13 | NA | CASSLTGGSPGPDNEQFF | TGTGCCAGCAGTTTAACGGGAGGGTCTCCTGGCCCCGACAATGAGCAGTTCTTC
NA | 16 | TRBJ2-3 | TRBV2 | NA | CASSDSSWTSTDTQYF | TGTGCCAGCAGTGATAGTTCCTGGACAAGCACAGATACGCAGTATTTT
NA | 14 | TRBJ2-3 | TRBV27 | NA | CASSLSSRSDTQYF | TGTGCCAGCAGTTTATCGTCGCGTTCAGATACGCAGTATTTT
NA | 13 | TRBJ1-2 | TRBV7-9 | NA | CASGRDSNYGYTF | TGTGCCAGCGGACGAGACAGTAACTATGGCTACACCTTC
TRBD1 | 15 | TRBJ1-6 | TRBV6-1 | NA | CASRGQSSYNSPLHF | TGTGCCAGCAGGGGACAGAGCTCCTATAATTCACCCCTCCACTTT
TRBD1 | 17 | TRBJ2-2 | TRBV2 | NA | CASSDDRGGANTGELFF | TGTGCCAGCAGTGATGACAGGGGCGGAGCGAACACCGGGGAGCTGTTTTTT
NA | 13 | TRBJ1-1 | TRBV7-9 | NA | CASSPTNGREAFF | TGTGCCAGCAGCCCCACGAACGGGCGTGAAGCTTTCTTT
NA | 17 | TRBJ1-6 | TRBV12-2 | NA | CASRLGWGETYNSPLHF | TGTGCAAGTCGCTTGGGTTGGGGGGAAACCTATAATTCACCCCTCCACTTT
NA | 14 | TRBJ1-6 | TRBV7-3 | NA | CASRRDILNSPLHF | TGTGCCAGCAGGCGCGACATCTTAAATTCACCCCTCCACTTT
TRBD2 | 18 | TRBJ2-4 | TRBV5-5 | NA | CASSLGRLAGARENIQYF | TGTGCCAGCAGCTTGGGGCGACTAGCGGGGGCCAGAGAAAACATTCAGTACTTC
TRBD1 | 15 | TRBJ2-5 | TRBV5-6 | once | CASSLSGQGQETQYF | TGTGCCAGCAGCTTGTCGGGACAGGGTCAAGAGACCCAGTACTTC
TRBD1 | 15 | TRBJ1-1 | TRBV5-1 | NA | CASSLEGQVLTEAFF | TGCGCCAGCAGCTTGGAGGGACAGGTGCTCACTGAAGCTTTCTTT
NA | 15 | TRBJ1-6 | TRBV6-1 | NA | CASSEPTAGDSPLHF | TGTGCCAGCAGTGAACCGACCGCGGGGGATTCACCCCTCCACTTT
NA | 19 | TRBJ1-1 | TRBV27 | once | CASSLSRRGTLSMNTEAFF | TGTGCCAGCAGTTTATCGAGACGGGGGACACTGTCCATGAACACTGAAGCTTTCTTT